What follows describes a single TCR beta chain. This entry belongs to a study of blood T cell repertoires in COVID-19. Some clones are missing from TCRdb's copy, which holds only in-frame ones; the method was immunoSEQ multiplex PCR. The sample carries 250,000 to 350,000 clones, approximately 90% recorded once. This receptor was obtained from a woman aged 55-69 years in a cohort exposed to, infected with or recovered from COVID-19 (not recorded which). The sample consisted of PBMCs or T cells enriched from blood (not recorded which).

The CDR3 reads CASSSKGWGSHQPQHF. As DNA, the CDR3 is TGTGCCAGCAGCTCCAAGGGGTGGGGATCCCATCAGCCCCAGCATTTT. The V call is TRBV7-9, the J call TRBJ1-5; weak D call: TRBD1 (5 bases). Germline V lookup: CDR1 SEHNR, CDR2 FQNEAQ (reference sequence). There are 16 residues in the CDR3. Trimming took 4 bases from V and 5 from J, leaving 18 bases between them.